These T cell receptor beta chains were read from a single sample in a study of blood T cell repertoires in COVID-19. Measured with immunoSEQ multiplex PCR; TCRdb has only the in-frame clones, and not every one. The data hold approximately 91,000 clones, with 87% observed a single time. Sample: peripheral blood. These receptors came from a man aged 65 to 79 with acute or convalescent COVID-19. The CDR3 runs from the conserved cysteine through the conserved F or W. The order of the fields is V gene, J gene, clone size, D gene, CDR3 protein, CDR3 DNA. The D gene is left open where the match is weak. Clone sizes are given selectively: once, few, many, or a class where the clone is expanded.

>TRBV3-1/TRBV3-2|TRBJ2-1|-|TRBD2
CASSQVGTSGDEQFF
TGTGCCAGCAGCCAAGTTGGGACTAGCGGGGATGAGCAGTTCTTC
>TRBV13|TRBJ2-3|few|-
CASSFSHGELAEKTSTDTQYF
TGTGCCAGCAGCTTCTCCCACGGGGAATTGGCGGAGAAGACTAGCACAGATACGCAGTATTTT
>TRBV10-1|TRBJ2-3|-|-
CASGSWGLTQYF
TGCGCCAGCGGCTCATGGGGGCTTACGCAGTATTTT
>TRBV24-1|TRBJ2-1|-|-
CATSDGGPNNEQFF
TGTGCCACCAGTGACGGGGGGCCTAACAATGAGCAGTTCTTC
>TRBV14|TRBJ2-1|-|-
CASSHRQGRGWDEQFF
TGTGCCAGCAGCCACAGACAGGGGAGGGGTTGGGATGAGCAGTTCTTC
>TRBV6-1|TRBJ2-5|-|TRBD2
CASSEAWTSGQETQYF
TGTGCCAGCAGTGAAGCCTGGACTAGCGGCCAAGAGACCCAGTACTTC
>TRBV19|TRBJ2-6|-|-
CASSKKTGAGANVLTF
TGTGCCAGTAGTAAAAAGACAGGTGCTGGGGCCAACGTCCTGACTTTC
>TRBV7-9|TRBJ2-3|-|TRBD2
CASMRSGGTDTQYF
TGTGCCAGCATGCGTAGCGGGGGCACAGATACGCAGTATTTT
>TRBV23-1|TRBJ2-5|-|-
CASSQLRQGRGTQYF
TGCGCCAGCAGTCAATTAAGGCAGGGTAGGGGGACCCAGTACTTC
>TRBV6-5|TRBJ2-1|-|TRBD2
CASSYGTTDNEQFF
TGTGCCAGCAGTTACGGGACTACCGACAATGAGCAGTTCTTC
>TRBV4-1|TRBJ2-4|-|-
CASSQPTGRSKNIQYF
TGCGCCAGCAGCCAACCTACAGGGCGATCCAAAAACATTCAGTACTTC
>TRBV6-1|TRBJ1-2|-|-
CASSEAPQGRALKYGYTF
TGTGCCAGCAGTGAAGCGCCGCAGGGGAGGGCTCTGAAGTATGGCTACACCTTC
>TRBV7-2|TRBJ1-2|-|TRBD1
CASSLARTGGASGYTF
TGTGCCAGCAGCTTAGCCCGGACAGGGGGCGCCTCGGGCTACACCTTC
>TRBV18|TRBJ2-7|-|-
CASSTGTYEQYF
TGTGCCAGCTCAACGGGGACCTACGAGCAGTACTTC
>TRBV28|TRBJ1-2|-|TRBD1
CASSLRTGAYREYGYTF
TGTGCCAGCAGTTTGAGGACAGGGGCCTATCGGGAATATGGCTACACCTTC
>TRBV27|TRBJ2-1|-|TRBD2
CASSFRRGGGEQFF
TGTGCCAGCAGTTTTCGGCGGGGGGGAGGCGAGCAGTTCTTC
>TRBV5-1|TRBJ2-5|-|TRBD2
CASTLAGGPGETQYF
TGCGCCAGCACCCTAGCGGGGGGGCCCGGGGAGACCCAGTACTTC
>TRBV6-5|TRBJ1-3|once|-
CASSPREPRNTIYF
TGTGCCAGCAGTCCGAGGGAGCCCCGGAACACCATATATTTT
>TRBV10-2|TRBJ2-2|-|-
CASSEGAGANTGELFF
TGCGCCAGCAGTGAAGGGGCAGGGGCGAACACCGGGGAGCTGTTTTTT
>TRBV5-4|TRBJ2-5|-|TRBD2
CASSSDLAGGQETQYF
TGTGCCAGCAGCTCCGATCTAGCGGGGGGACAAGAGACCCAGTACTTC
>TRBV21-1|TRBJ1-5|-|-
CASSGVKIGQAYQPQHF
TGTGCCAGCAGCGGAGTAAAAATAGGACAAGCTTATCAGCCCCAGCATTTT
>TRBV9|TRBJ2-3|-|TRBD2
CASSVGSSGGPTDTQYF
TGTGCCAGCAGCGTAGGGTCCAGCGGGGGCCCCACAGATACGCAGTATTTT
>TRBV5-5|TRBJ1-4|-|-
CASSLAPGRGATNEKLFF
TGTGCCAGCAGCTTGGCCCCTGGGCGGGGGGCAACTAATGAAAAACTGTTTTTT
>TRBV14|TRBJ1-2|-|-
CASSQDRGKGSYGYTF
TGTGCCAGCAGCCAAGATAGGGGGAAGGGGAGCTATGGCTACACCTTC
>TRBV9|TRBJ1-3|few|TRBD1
CASSGEDRLGNTIYF
TGTGCCAGCAGCGGGGAGGACAGGCTTGGAAACACCATATATTTT
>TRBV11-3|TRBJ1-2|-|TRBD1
CASRLDRGHGYTF
TGTGCCAGCAGACTCGACAGGGGGCATGGCTACACCTTC
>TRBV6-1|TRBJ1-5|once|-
CASSETLKEGPRHF
TGTGCCAGCAGTGAAACTCTAAAGGAGGGGCCTCGGCATTTT
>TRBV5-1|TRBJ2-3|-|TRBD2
CASSLGTSGGARDTQYF
TGCGCCAGCAGCTTGGGGACTAGCGGGGGGGCCCGAGATACGCAGTATTTT
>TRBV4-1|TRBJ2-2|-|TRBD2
CASSHLGGGAPGELFF
TGCGCCAGCAGCCACTTGGGCGGGGGGGCCCCCGGGGAGCTGTTTTTT
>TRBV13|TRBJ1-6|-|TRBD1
CASSSYRGNSPLHF
TGTGCCAGCAGCTCTTACAGGGGCAATTCACCCCTCCACTTT
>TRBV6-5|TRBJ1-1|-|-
CASSRPGNKNTEAFF
TGTGCCAGCAGCCGCCCAGGGAACAAGAACACTGAAGCTTTCTTT
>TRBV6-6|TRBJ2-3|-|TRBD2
CASSLQTSGGVTDTQYF
TGTGCCAGCAGTCTCCAGACTAGCGGGGGGGTCACAGATACGCAGTATTTT
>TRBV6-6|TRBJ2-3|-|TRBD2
CASSQQSGASGGASTQYF
TGTGCCAGCAGTCAACAGAGTGGGGCTAGCGGGGGGGCCAGTACGCAGTATTTT
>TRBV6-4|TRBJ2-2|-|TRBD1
CASSRDRGAGELFF
TGTGCCAGCAGTCGGGACAGGGGTGCCGGGGAGCTGTTTTTT
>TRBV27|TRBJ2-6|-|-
CASSLSGRMVSGANVLTF
TGTGCCAGCAGTTTATCTGGCAGGATGGTCTCTGGGGCCAACGTCCTGACTTTC
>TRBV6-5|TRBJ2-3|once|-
CASSYSGRGSTDTQYF
TGTGCCAGCAGTTACTCGGGGAGGGGGAGCACAGATACGCAGTATTTT
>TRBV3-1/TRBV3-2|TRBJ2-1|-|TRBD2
CASSHRLAANEQFF
TGTGCCAGCAGCCACCGACTAGCGGCCAATGAGCAGTTCTTC
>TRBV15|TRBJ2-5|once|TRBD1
CATSRETGYETQYF
TGTGCCACCAGCAGAGAGACAGGGTACGAGACCCAGTACTTC
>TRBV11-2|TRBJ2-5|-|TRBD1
CASSPWTGEETQYF
TGTGCCAGCAGCCCCTGGACAGGGGAAGAGACCCAGTACTTC
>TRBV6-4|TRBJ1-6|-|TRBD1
CASSADRGYSPLHF
TGTGCCAGCAGTGCTGACAGGGGGTATTCACCCCTCCACTTT
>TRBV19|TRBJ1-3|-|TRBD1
CASSARTGAVGNTIYF
TGTGCCAGTAGTGCAAGGACAGGGGCTGTCGGAAACACCATATATTTT
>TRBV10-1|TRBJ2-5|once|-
CASSPGTGEDQETQYF
TGCGCCAGCAGTCCTGGGACCGGGGAGGACCAAGAGACCCAGTACTTC
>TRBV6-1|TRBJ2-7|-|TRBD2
CASSDPRAGPSYEQYF
TGTGCCAGCAGTGATCCACGAGCGGGGCCCTCCTACGAGCAGTACTTC
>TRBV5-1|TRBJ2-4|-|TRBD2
CASSPSGGLAKNIQYF
TGCGCCAGCAGCCCTTCGGGAGGATTAGCCAAAAACATTCAGTACTTC
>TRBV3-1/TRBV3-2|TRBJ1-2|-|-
CASSYRTANNYGYTF
TGTGCCAGCAGCTACCGGACAGCGAATAACTATGGCTACACCTTC
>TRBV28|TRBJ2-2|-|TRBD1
CASSLWAGWGTGRNTGELFF
TGTGCCAGCAGTTTATGGGCGGGGTGGGGGACAGGGAGAAACACCGGGGAGCTGTTTTTT
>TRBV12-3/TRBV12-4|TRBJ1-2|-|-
CASSLTGNEANTF
TGTGCCAGCAGCCTTACGGGAAATGAGGCAAACACCTTC
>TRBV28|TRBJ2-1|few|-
CASSHAGAGDNEQFF
TGTGCCAGCAGCCATGCGGGGGCCGGGGACAATGAGCAGTTCTTC
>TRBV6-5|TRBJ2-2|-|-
CASRRGFRDTGELFF
TGTGCCAGCAGACGGGGGTTTCGGGACACCGGGGAGCTGTTTTTT
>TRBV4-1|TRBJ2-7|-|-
CASSQGTSPSEQYF
TGCGCCAGCAGCCAAGGGACATCCCCCAGCGAGCAGTACTTC
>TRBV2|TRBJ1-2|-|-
CASLRGRDYGYTF
TGTGCCAGCTTAAGAGGGCGCGACTATGGCTACACCTTC
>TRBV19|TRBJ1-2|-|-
CASNAPPGGGYTF
TGTGCCAGTAATGCCCCGCCGGGGGGGGGCTACACCTTC
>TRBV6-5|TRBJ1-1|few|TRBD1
CASSYREDREAFF
TGTGCCAGCAGTTACCGTGAGGACAGGGAAGCTTTCTTT